This entry concerns a single T cell receptor beta chain. Its antigen remains unknown. This sample is part of a study of PD-1 blockade in classical Hodgkin lymphoma. Study outcomes and limitations: Patients starting nivolumab less than 1 year after ASCT had lower diversity and were excluded from later analyses. Baseline TCR diversity was reportedly lower in newly diagnosed patients than healthy donors.

Method: immunoSEQ multiplex PCR; TCRdb's copy keeps in-frame clones and lacks some. The repertoire holds about 94,000 clones, about 88% seen once, with around 10% in the top ten. Germline CDR1 is MGHRA and CDR2 is YSYEKL. V lost 0 bases and J lost 5; bases outside the gene matches: 10. The CDR3 sequence is 16 residues long. Relapse was seen in all patients after autologous stem cell transplantation, and brentuximab vedotin exposure was variable. The clonotype was recovered from a human donor with classical Hodgkin lymphoma. The chain employs TRBV4-1 and TRBJ2-7; 7 bases are shared with TRBD2. The sequenced sample was peripheral blood mononuclear cells (PBMCs), obtained before the second cycle of nivolumab. Here the CDR3 reads CASSQDGRGARNEQYF. DNA of the CDR3: TGCGCCAGCAGCCAAGATGGGAGGGGCGCGAGGAACGAGCAGTACTTC.